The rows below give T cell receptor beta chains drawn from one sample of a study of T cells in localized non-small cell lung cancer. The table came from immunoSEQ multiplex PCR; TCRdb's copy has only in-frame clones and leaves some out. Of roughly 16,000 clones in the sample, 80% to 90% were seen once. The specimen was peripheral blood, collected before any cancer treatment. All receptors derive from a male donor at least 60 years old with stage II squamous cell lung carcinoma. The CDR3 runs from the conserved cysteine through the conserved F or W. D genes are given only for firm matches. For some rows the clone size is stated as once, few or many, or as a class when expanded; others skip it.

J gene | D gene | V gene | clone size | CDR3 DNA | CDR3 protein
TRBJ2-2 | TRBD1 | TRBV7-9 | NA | TGTGCCAGCATCGCCCGGGACAGGCCGAACACCGGGGAGCTGTTTTTT | CASIARDRPNTGELFF
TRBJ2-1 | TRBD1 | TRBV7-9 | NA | TGTGCCAGCAGGCCTTCCGGGACAGGGGCGTCCAATGAGCAGTTCTTC | CASRPSGTGASNEQFF
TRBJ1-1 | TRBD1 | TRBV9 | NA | TGTGCCAGCAGTTTCTCCCCGGGACAGGGGCCAGGTGAAGCTTTCTTT | CASSFSPGQGPGEAFF
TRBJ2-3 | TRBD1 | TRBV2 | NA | TGTGCCACACCGGACAGGGCCTATGGCACAGATACGCAGTATTTT | CATPDRAYGTDTQYF
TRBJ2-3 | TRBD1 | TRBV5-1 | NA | TGCGCCAGCAGTTTGGGACAGGGGTTAGGCACAGATACGCAGTATTTT | CASSLGQGLGTDTQYF
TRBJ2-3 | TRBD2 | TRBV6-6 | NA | TGTGCCAGCAGTAGCGGGACTAGTGTAGATACGCAGTATTTT | CASSSGTSVDTQYF
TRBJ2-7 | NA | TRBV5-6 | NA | TGTGCCAGCAGCCAGAGCTCCTACGAGCAGTACTTC | CASSQSSYEQYF
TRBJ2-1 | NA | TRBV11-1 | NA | TGTGCCAGCAGCTCGACTCCTTACTCCTACAATGAGCAGTTCTTC | CASSSTPYSYNEQFF
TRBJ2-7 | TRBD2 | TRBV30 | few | TGTGCCTGGTCTTGGCTAGCGGCCTACGAGCAGTACTTC | CAWSWLAAYEQYF
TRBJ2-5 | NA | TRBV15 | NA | TGTGCCACCAGCAGGCAGGGCAGAGAGACCCAGTACTTC | CATSRQGRETQYF
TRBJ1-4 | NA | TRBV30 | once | TGTGCCTGGAGTGTCGGAGTGGAACTGTTTTTT | CAWSVGVELFF
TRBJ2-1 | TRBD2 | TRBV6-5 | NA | TGTGCCAGCAGACGGACTAGCCTCAATGAGCAGTTCTTC | CASRRTSLNEQFF
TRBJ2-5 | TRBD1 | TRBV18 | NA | TGTGCCAGCTCACCTTCAGGGGGATCCCAAGAGACCCAGTACTTC | CASSPSGGSQETQYF
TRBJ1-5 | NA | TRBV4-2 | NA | TGTGCCAGCAGCCAAGAATTGAGCAATCAGCCCCAGCATTTT | CASSQELSNQPQHF
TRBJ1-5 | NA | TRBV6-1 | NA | TGTGCCAGCAGTGGACAGGAGGATCAGCCCCAGCATTTT | CASSGQEDQPQHF
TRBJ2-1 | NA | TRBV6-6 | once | TGTGCCAGCACTCCCGGCCCCTACAATGAGCAGTTCTTC | CASTPGPYNEQFF
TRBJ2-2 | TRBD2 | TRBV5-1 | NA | TGCGCCAGCAGCTTGGTTACTAGCGGACGCGGGGAGCTGTTTTTT | CASSLVTSGRGELFF
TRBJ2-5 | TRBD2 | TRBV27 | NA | TGTGCCAGCAGTTTAGCGGGAGGGTTCGAGACCCAGTACTTC | CASSLAGGFETQYF
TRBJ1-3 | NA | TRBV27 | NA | TGTGCCAGCAGTTATGACGGCAGGGCCGGAAACACCATATATTTT | CASSYDGRAGNTIYF
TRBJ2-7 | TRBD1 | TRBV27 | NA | TGTGCCAGCAGTTTGACAGGGGGCTACGAGCAGTACTTC | CASSLTGGYEQYF
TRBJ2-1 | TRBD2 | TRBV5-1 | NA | TGCGCCAGCAAGGTAGCGGGGGGGTCTTTGCAGTTCTTC | CASKVAGGSLQFF
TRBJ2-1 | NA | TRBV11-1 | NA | TGTGCCAGCAGCCAACTTGCTAGGGAGAATGAGCAGTTCTTC | CASSQLARENEQFF
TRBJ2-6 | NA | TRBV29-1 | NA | TGCAGCGTTTTCGGGGGTTCTGGGGCCAACGTCCTGACTTTC | CSVFGGSGANVLTF
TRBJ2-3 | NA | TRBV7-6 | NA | TGTGCCAGCAGCCGGGGGAGAGGAGATACGCAGTATTTT | CASSRGRGDTQYF
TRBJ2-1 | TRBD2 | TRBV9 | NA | TGTGCCAGCAGCGTAGACCCGACTAGCACCTCCTACAATGAGCAGTTCTTC | CASSVDPTSTSYNEQFF
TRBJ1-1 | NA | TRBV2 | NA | TGTGCCAGCAGCCGTCGAATCGAGACTGAAGCTTTCTTT | CASSRRIETEAFF
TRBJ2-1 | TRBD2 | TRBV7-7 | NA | TGTGCTAGCAGCCCCGGGACTAGCGGGGAGAATGAGCAGTTCTTC | CASSPGTSGENEQFF
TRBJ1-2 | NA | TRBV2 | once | TGTGCCAGCAGTGAACGGGGCGCAGTGGCTGGCTACACCTTC | CASSERGAVAGYTF
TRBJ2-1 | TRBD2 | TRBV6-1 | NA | TGTGCCAGCAGTCCCGCGGGAGCTGGGTACAATGAGCAGTTCTTC | CASSPAGAGYNEQFF
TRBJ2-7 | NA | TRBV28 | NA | TGTGCCAGCAGGGACGCCTTTGGGGAGCAGTACTTC | CASRDAFGEQYF
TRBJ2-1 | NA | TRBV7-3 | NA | TGTGCCAGCAGCTTAATAGGGGGAACTAGCCTGGAGGGGCAGTTCTTC | CASSLIGGTSLEGQFF
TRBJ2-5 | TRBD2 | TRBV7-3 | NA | TGTGCCAGCAGCAGTACCCAGATAGCGGGAGCTGAGACCCAGTACTTC | CASSSTQIAGAETQYF
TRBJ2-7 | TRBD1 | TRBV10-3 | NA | TGTGCCATCAGTGAGTCTGGGACAGGGGGCACCTACGAGCAGTACTTC | CAISESGTGGTYEQYF
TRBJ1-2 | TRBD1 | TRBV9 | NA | TGTGCCAGCAGCCGTGGACAGGCCTATGGCTACACCTTC | CASSRGQAYGYTF
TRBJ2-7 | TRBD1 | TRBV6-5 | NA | TGTGCCAGCAGTCGTGGACAGGGGGCGGGTGAGCAGTACTTC | CASSRGQGAGEQYF
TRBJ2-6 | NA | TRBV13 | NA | TGTGCCAGCAGCTTAGTAGGTTCTGGGGCCAACGTCCTGACTTTC | CASSLVGSGANVLTF
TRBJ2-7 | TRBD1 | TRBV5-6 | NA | TGTGCCAGCAGCTTGGGGACAGGGGGCTACGAGCAGTACTTC | CASSLGTGGYEQYF
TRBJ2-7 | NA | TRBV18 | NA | TGTGCCAGCTCAAGCCGGGACGAGCAGTACTTC | CASSSRDEQYF
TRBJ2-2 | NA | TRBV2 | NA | TGTGCCAGCAGTGAAGGGTTCACCGGGGAGCTGTTTTTT | CASSEGFTGELFF
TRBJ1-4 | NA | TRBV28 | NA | TGTGCCAGCAGTTCACAGGGTAATGAAAAACTGTTTTTT | CASSSQGNEKLFF
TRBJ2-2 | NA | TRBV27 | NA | TGTGCCAGCAGTTTAGGGGAGACCGGGGAGCTGTTTTTT | CASSLGETGELFF
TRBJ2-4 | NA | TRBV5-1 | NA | TGCGCCAGCAGCTTGGGCGGTGAGGACATTCAGTACTTC | CASSLGGEDIQYF
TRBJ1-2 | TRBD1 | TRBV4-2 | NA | TGTGCCAGCAGCCAAGATCCAGGACAGGGTAGAAGGGGCTATGGCTACACCTTC | CASSQDPGQGRRGYGYTF
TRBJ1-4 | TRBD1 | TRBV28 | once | TGTGCCAGCCTGGAGGCAGGGGGTGAAAAACTGTTTTTT | CASLEAGGEKLFF
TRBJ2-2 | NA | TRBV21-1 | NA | TGTGCCAGCAGCCGTCAAGGGGCCAGCGGGAGTAGTACCGGGGAGCTGTTTTTT | CASSRQGASGSSTGELFF
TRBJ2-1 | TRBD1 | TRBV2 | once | TGTGCCAGCAGTATGGACAGGGAGGATGAGCAGTTCTTC | CASSMDREDEQFF
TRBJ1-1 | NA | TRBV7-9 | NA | TGTGCCAGCAGCCCAATCAACAGGGCCACTGAAGCTTTCTTT | CASSPINRATEAFF
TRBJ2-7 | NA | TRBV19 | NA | TGTGCCAGTAGTACGTTGGACACCTCCTACGAGCAGTACTTC | CASSTLDTSYEQYF
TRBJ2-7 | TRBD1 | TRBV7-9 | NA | TGTGCCAGCAGCTCCAGGGACAGCTCCTACGAGCAGTACTTC | CASSSRDSSYEQYF
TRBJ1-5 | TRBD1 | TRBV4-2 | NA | TGTGCCAGCAGCCATACAGGGGGGGAACAGCCCCAGCATTTT | CASSHTGGEQPQHF
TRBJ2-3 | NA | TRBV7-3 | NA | TGTGCCAGCAGCTTTAGGCTAGCGCCAGATACGCAGTATTTT | CASSFRLAPDTQYF
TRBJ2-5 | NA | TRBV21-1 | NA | TGTGCCAGCAGCAAAGACAGGGCAGGACCCCAAGAGACCCAGTACTTC | CASSKDRAGPQETQYF
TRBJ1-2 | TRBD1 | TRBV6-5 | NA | TGTGCCAGCAGTTACGCGGGACAGGGCTATGGCTACACCTTC | CASSYAGQGYGYTF
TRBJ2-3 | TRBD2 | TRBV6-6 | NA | TGTGCCAGCAGTTACCTACCAGCGGGAGTTACAGATACGCAGTATTTT | CASSYLPAGVTDTQYF
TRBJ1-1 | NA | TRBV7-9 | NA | TGTGCCAGCAGCTTCCGGGACAAGAACACTGAAGCTTTCTTT | CASSFRDKNTEAFF
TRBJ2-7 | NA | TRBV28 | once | TGTGCCAGCAGTTCTAAGGCCCCAGGTTCATTAAACTTC | CASSSKAPGSLNF
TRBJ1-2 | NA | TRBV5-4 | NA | TGTGCCAGCAGCGACAGAGGATCTATCTATGGCTACACCTTC | CASSDRGSIYGYTF
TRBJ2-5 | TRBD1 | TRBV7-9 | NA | TGTGCCAGCACCCCCGACAGGGTGCAACAGACCCAGTACTTC | CASTPDRVQQTQYF
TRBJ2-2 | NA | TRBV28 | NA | TGTGCCAGCAGTTTAGGCAGTTTCGGGGAGCTGTTTTTT | CASSLGSFGELFF